This T cell receptor beta chain was captured in a study of technical replicates of blood from a few donors. Germline assignment: CDR1 MGHRA and CDR2 YSYEKL. This CDR3 comprises 12 residues. The V gene lost 3 bases and the J gene lost 12 bases, with 11 bases spanning the gap. Sequencing was performed with immunoSEQ multiplex PCR; in TCRdb, only in-frame clones are kept and a portion is missing. The sample includes 55,000 to 60,000 clones, roughly 95% of them seen just once. The sequenced sample consisted of PBMCs. The sequence was obtained from a human donor in good health. Some clones in this sample may be carry-over from other donors' samples. This chain joins TRBV4-1 and TRBJ1-4; no firm D call. CDR3 amino acids: CASSQNGVELFF. The CDR3 DNA reads TGCGCCAGCAGCCAGAACGGAGTTGAACTGTTTTTT.